This TCR beta chain was found in a study of T cells in Graves' hyperthyroidism and ophthalmopathy. General study points: Classification by a 13 V-J model distinguished ophthalmopathy from stable hyperthyroidism.

The investigators amplified TCR beta CDR3 regions from RNA transcripts. First-round RT-PCR of the TCR CDR3 relied on the HTBI primer set. TCRdb re-derived calls from the multiplex PCR reads in MiXCR, one entry per CDR3 protein. The sample shows approximately 520,000 distinct CDR3 sequences, about 24% of them seen only once. Germline CDR1 reads SEHNR; CDR2 reads FQNEAQ (reference sequence). CDR3 size: 14 residues. The V end was cut by 5 bases, the J end by 3 bases, with 14 bases between. This clonotype was seen repeatedly, ten times or more. What it binds is unknown. Orbital computed tomography, thyroid ultrasound, serum thyroxine and TRAb, and clinical symptoms together informed the diagnoses.

The sample comprised blood. This receptor was identified in a woman in her 30s with Graves' ophthalmopathy. The V call is TRBV7-9, the J call TRBJ2-7; D gene unclear. The DNA for the CDR3 is TGTGCCAGCAGCCCTTGGGAACTTAGCTACGAGCAGTACTTC. Residues: CASSPWELSYEQYF. Full variable domain (outside the CDR3, taken from reference TRBV7-9 and TRBJ2-7): DTGVSQNPRHKITKRGQNVTFRCDPISEHNRLYWYRQTLGQGPEFLTYFQNEAQLEKSRLLSDRFSAERPKGSFSTLEIQRTEQGDSAMYLCASSPWELSYEQYFGPGTRLTVT.